This T cell receptor (beta chain) appears in the sequencing data of a study of graft-versus-host responses after intestinal transplantation (dated by TCRdb to the early 2020s). For the wider study: Recipients received multivisceral, liver-intestinal, or isolated intestinal transplants. Alloreactive clones were identified by sequencing pre-transplant mixed lymphocyte reaction products and comparing them with unstimulated pre-transplant donor and recipient T cells. Samples from three later patients were sequenced in-house on an Illumina MiSeq with MiXCR processing rather than by the commercial service. A cohort of 24 intestinal transplant recipients, including one retransplant, was enrolled, and a few patients lacking pretransplant specimens were excluded. Donor T cell macrochimerism was defined as a peak of at least 4% donor T cells among recipient peripheral blood mononuclear cells. Every recipient was given anti-thymocyte globulin induction, followed by around three years of maintenance tacrolimus and steroids. Graft-versus-host and host-versus-graft alloreactive T cell clones were tracked in the graft, circulation and bone marrow after intestinal transplantation using bulk TCR-beta CDR3 sequencing. Results the study describes overall, beyond this receptor: Conclusions were limited by the relatively low number and heterogeneity of intestinal transplant patients. In patients with donor T cell macrochimerism, the allografts had high GvH to HvG T cell clonal ratios. Early after transplant, peak levels of circulating GvH clones were associated with declines in HvG clones. GvH clones were detected in recipient bone marrow, and some appeared earlier in ileal mucosa or blood, consistent with an intestinal mucosal origin.

With respect to this clone: Its target antigen remains unknown. Nothing much larger sits one base from this clone, and base qualities are not available.

V is shortened by 2 bases, J by 2 bases, and the region joining them spans 12 bases. The germline V gene encodes CDR1 SGHAT and CDR2 FQNNGV. Inclusive of the bounding cysteine and phenylalanine, the CDR3 is 15 residues long. Of all the DNA, just the CDR3 is kept, 45 bases in frame from base 1. The receptor library was made with the immunoSEQ multiplex PCR assay. In most patients, genomic DNA was isolated using the Qiagen DNeasy Blood and Tissue Kit and sent frozen to Adaptive Biotechnologies for TCR sequencing. For most patients, high-throughput TCR-beta CDR3 sequencing of genomic DNA was performed by Adaptive Biotechnologies. Turning to the authors' computational methods: TCR sequencing data were retrieved from Adaptive's ImmunoSEQ software for some 19 patients, whereas three other patients were processed with MiXCR and VDJtools. To correct CD4 versus CD8 sorting errors, sequences present in both subsets at a frequency ratio below 5:1 were removed. Because the origin of CDR3 nucleotide sequences shared between donor and recipient could not be assigned, those sequences were removed. To be classed as alloreactive, a clone needed at least 2-fold expansion over unstimulated cells and a minimum CFSE-low frequency of 0.002% (template counts) or 0.001% (read counts). Clones detected in sequenced pre-transplant spleen, lymph node, or MLR CFSE-low populations of the donor or recipient were defined as mappable. Cumulative frequency of alloreactive clones was calculated as a percentage of all sequences weighted by copy number. This immuneACCESS table, as held by TCRdb, lists in-frame sequences with V and J called but not all clones. Of the missing ones, under half trace to an unresolved V gene in checked studies; the others have no known cause. The D gene and trimming were derived from the DNA, and the V and J assignments and clone size from that table. The sample table shows roughly 120,000 clones, and just over 90% are seen once. The top ten clonotypes cover more than 0.15% of the sample.

The sample's time point label, in plain terms: cells obtained before transplantation from donor or recipient. CD3+CD4+ and CD3+CD8+ populations were FACS-sorted from unstimulated pre-transplant donor and recipient cells taken from spleen or lymph nodes. The material sequenced was unstimulated CD4+ T cells sorted from spleen or lymph node cells, taken before intestinal transplant. This receptor chain uses TRBV11-2 and TRBJ1-1; a tentative D call is TRBD1 (6 bases match). The sequence was collected from a human donor who received an intestinal transplant. The DNA sequence follows: TGTGCCAGCAGCTTAAATGGACAGACTAACACTGAAGCTTTCTTT. Translated, this gives CASSLNGQTNTEAFF. Where the CDR3 stops, the reference TRBV11-2 and TRBJ1-1 genes take over; the full variable domain is EAGVAQSPRYKIIEKRQSVAFWCNPISGHATLYWYQQILGQGPKLLIQFQNNGVVDDSQLPKDRFSAERLKGVDSTLKIQPAKLEDSAVYLCASSLNGQTNTEAFFGQGTRLTVV.